The sequence of this T cell receptor (beta chain) was determined in a study of CD8+ T cells in alopecia areata (dated by TCRdb to between 2017 and 2018). For context, the study as a whole: The treated patients took part in an open-label pilot trial in which moderate-to-severe alopecia areata was treated with oral tofacitinib at 5 to 10 mg twice daily. Tofacitinib was given for 6 to 18 months, followed by 6 months of follow-up off drug to assess delayed response and recurrence. The SALT score, which quantifies the percentage of affected scalp surface area, was used to measure disease severity in treated patients. In both human patients and the C3H/HeJ mouse model, the study applied high-throughput TCRbeta sequencing to look at T cell clonal expansion in alopecia areata. Human TCRbeta sequencing covered scalp tissue and sorted CD4+ and CD8+ peripheral blood T cells from patchy and totalis/universalis alopecia areata patients and healthy controls. Patients on tofacitinib were biopsied at baseline and after 4 and 24 weeks of treatment, and several of the patients also had a later scalp biopsy. Scalp clonality was compared across normal scalp (n=4), patchy alopecia areata scalp (n=8), and alopecia totalis/universalis scalp (n=8). RNA came from the PAXgene miRNA kit for fixed scalp, the miRNeasy kit for PBMCs, and the RNeasy kit for mouse skin. immunoSEQ multiplex PCR using 35 Vbeta forward primers and 13 Jbeta reverse primers was used to amplify TCRbeta CDR3 regions.

Results and caveats for the whole study, not just this receptor: Tofacitinib significantly lowered scalp clonality and the number of expanded CD8+ clones among the top 100 scalp clones. TCR sequences shared between patients were less clear than in mice, possibly partly because of HLA diversity in the patient population. Compared with normal scalp, lesional scalp had higher clonality and more expanded CD8+ clones, particularly in alopecia totalis/universalis, a pattern that suggests antigenic drive. Unlike mouse skin, which is dominated by gammadelta T cells, normal human skin has resident alphabeta T cells that are also sequenced, and this complicates analysis of the scalp TCR repertoire. Many expanded lesional clones persisted in scalp and blood during tofacitinib treatment, which may partly explain relapse after stopping treatment. The treated cohort was small, with a single nonresponder, so links between baseline CD8+ expansion and response need larger studies.

The intended sense of this specimen's time point label: around 24 weeks on oral tofacitinib. This specimen's treatment or condition label, per the study, means: oral pan-JAK inhibitor, 5-10 mg twice daily. Peripheral blood and lesional scalp punch biopsies were obtained from patients with alopecia areata. PBMCs were isolated by density centrifugation and stained for CD3, CD4 and CD8, and CD4+ and CD8+ T cells were sorted on a FACSAria. Of note for this clone: Its antigen remains unidentified. Base qualities are not provided; no much larger clone lies one nucleotide away.

Based on the germline V gene, the CDR1 and CDR2 sequences are MDHEN and SYDVKM. Trimming leaves V shorter by 4 bases and J shorter by 5 bases, with the junction holding 9 bases beyond the gene matches. There are 15 amino acids in the CDR3, from cysteine to phenylalanine inclusive. Only CDR3 DNA remains: 45 bases, in frame from the first base. Library preparation employed the immunoSEQ multiplex PCR assay. To provide template for TCR sequencing, every sample had RNA extracted and reverse transcribed into cDNA. First-strand cDNA was synthesized using SuperScript III with a 2:1 mix of oligo-dT and random hexamers. A synthetic immune receptor repertoire was used to gauge amplification bias, and whatever bias remained was removed computationally. Concerning the study's data processing: After raw reads were preprocessed to remove errors, the CDR3 was defined following IMGT conventions as running from the conserved cysteine to phenylalanine. Clonality was computed as 1 minus the Shannon entropy, with the entropy normalized by log2 of the number of productive unique TCRs. Whether scalp clones were CD4 or CD8 was inferred by matching scalp TCRbeta sequences against CD4 and CD8 repertoires sorted from blood. Entries here come from immuneACCESS through TCRdb and include only in-frame sequences with V and J called. Some clones fail to appear in such tables; in the studies checked, an unresolved V gene covers under half of the shortfall, and the cause of the remainder is unknown. The V and J calls and clone size come from that table; D and trimming were worked out from the DNA. This sample gives under 350,000 clones in total; roughly 64% of them show up just once. The ten top clones hold under 2% of the sample.

The clonotype was recovered from a human donor with alopecia areata. The chain is assembled from TRBV28 and TRBJ2-5, and TRBD1 aligns with 8 junction nucleotides. Sequenced material: CD4+ T cells sorted from blood, taken at week 24, from a patient treated with tofacitinib. The CDR3 protein is CASSSPGGGQETQYF. The nucleotide sequence reads as follows: TGTGCCAGCAGTTCCCCAGGGGGCGGACAGGAGACCCAGTACTTC.